Listed below are T cell receptor beta chains from one sample, sequenced in a study of blood T cells in healthy people across ages. TCRdb used MiXCR to reprocess the 5' RACE reads, holding one entry per CDR3 protein. The table includes about 800,000 distinct CDR3 sequences, 58% detected once. The specimen sequenced was blood. These receptors came from a man aged 25-40 years in good health. Each CDR3 is given with its conserved first and last residue. Each record gives: V gene, D gene, clone size, J gene, CDR3 length, CDR3 DNA, CDR3 protein. D genes are given only for firm matches. A row's size may be missing; if present it is once, few, many or a size class.

v_gene: TRBV20-1
d_gene: NA
abundance: NA
j_gene: TRBJ2-5
len: 14
CDR3nt: TGCAGTGCTAGGTCGTGGGAGTGGTACAATGAGCAGTACTTC
CDR3aa: CSARSWEWYNEQYF

v_gene: TRBV7-9
d_gene: NA
abundance: NA
j_gene: TRBJ1-1
len: 15
CDR3nt: TGTGCCAGCAGCTTCGGGCGTGCAGGCGCACATGAAGCTTTCTTT
CDR3aa: CASSFGRAGAHEAFF

v_gene: TRBV20-1
d_gene: NA
abundance: once
j_gene: TRBJ1-4
len: 15
CDR3nt: TGCAGTGCTAGAGTCGGGACTGCAACTAATGAAAAACTGTTTTTT
CDR3aa: CSARVGTATNEKLFF

v_gene: TRBV11-2
d_gene: NA
abundance: few
j_gene: TRBJ2-3
len: 14
CDR3nt: TGTGCCAGCAGCTCACGCCGAGTCACAGATACGCAGTATTTT
CDR3aa: CASSSRRVTDTQYF

v_gene: TRBV2
d_gene: NA
abundance: NA
j_gene: TRBJ2-5
len: 12
CDR3nt: TGTGCCAGACGGGCTAGCGCGGAGACCCAGTACTTC
CDR3aa: CARRASAETQYF

v_gene: TRBV5-6
d_gene: TRBD1
abundance: NA
j_gene: TRBJ2-1
len: 14
CDR3nt: TGTGCCAGCAGCTTCCGTCCAGGGGGCTATGAGCAGTTCTTC
CDR3aa: CASSFRPGGYEQFF

v_gene: TRBV6-2/TRBV6-3
d_gene: TRBD2
abundance: NA
j_gene: TRBJ2-6
len: 18
CDR3nt: TGTGTCAGCAGCGATCGGACTAGCGGATACTCTGGGGCCAACGTCCTGACTTTC
CDR3aa: CVSSDRTSGYSGANVLTF

v_gene: TRBV10-3
d_gene: NA
abundance: NA
j_gene: TRBJ2-2
len: 13
CDR3nt: TGTGCCATCAGTGGGGAGAACACCGGGGAGCTGTTTTTT
CDR3aa: CAISGENTGELFF

v_gene: TRBV20-1
d_gene: NA
abundance: NA
j_gene: TRBJ2-1
len: 15
CDR3nt: TGCAGTGCCCTATTCGTTGATCCTGCCTACAATGAGCAGTTCTTC
CDR3aa: CSALFVDPAYNEQFF

v_gene: TRBV15
d_gene: NA
abundance: few
j_gene: TRBJ1-1
len: 12
CDR3nt: TGTGCCACCAGCTCGCTCAGTCCACGAGCTTTCTTT
CDR3aa: CATSSLSPRAFF

v_gene: TRBV24-1
d_gene: NA
abundance: NA
j_gene: TRBJ2-2
len: 14
CDR3nt: TGTGCCACTCCCAGGAACAGGATCGCCGGGGAGCTGTTTTTT
CDR3aa: CATPRNRIAGELFF

v_gene: TRBV7-2
d_gene: NA
abundance: few
j_gene: TRBJ2-1
len: 15
CDR3nt: TGTGCCAGCAGCTCCCTAGGGCCCCAGGACAATGAGCAGTTCTTC
CDR3aa: CASSSLGPQDNEQFF

v_gene: TRBV9
d_gene: NA
abundance: NA
j_gene: TRBJ2-3
len: 12
CDR3nt: TGTGCCAGCAGCGCCCGTCCAGATACGCAGTATTTT
CDR3aa: CASSARPDTQYF

v_gene: TRBV28
d_gene: NA
abundance: NA
j_gene: TRBJ2-4
len: 13
CDR3nt: TGTGCCAGCACTCCTGGGGGGCCAAACATTCAGTACTTC
CDR3aa: CASTPGGPNIQYF

v_gene: TRBV10-3
d_gene: TRBD2
abundance: NA
j_gene: TRBJ2-1
len: 17
CDR3nt: TGTGCCATCAGTGACGCCCTAGCGGGGGGCTCCTACAATGAGCAGTTCTTC
CDR3aa: CAISDALAGGSYNEQFF

v_gene: TRBV29-1
d_gene: TRBD1
abundance: NA
j_gene: TRBJ2-1
len: 13
CDR3nt: TGCAGCGTTGCGGGACAGGAAAGCTATGAGCAGTTCTTC
CDR3aa: CSVAGQESYEQFF

v_gene: TRBV20-1
d_gene: NA
abundance: NA
j_gene: TRBJ2-7
len: 12
CDR3nt: TGCAGTGCTAGTGGAGGGAACTACGAGCAGTACTTC
CDR3aa: CSASGGNYEQYF

v_gene: TRBV20-1
d_gene: TRBD2
abundance: NA
j_gene: TRBJ2-2
len: 16
CDR3nt: TGCAGTGCTAATCGGGAGCGGGAGACGAACACCGGGGAGCTGTTTTTT
CDR3aa: CSANRERETNTGELFF

v_gene: TRBV20-1
d_gene: NA
abundance: NA
j_gene: TRBJ1-1
len: 11
CDR3nt: TGCAGTGCCCGGCGGTGGGAGGAAGCTTTCTTT
CDR3aa: CSARRWEEAFF

v_gene: TRBV7-9
d_gene: TRBD1
abundance: NA
j_gene: TRBJ1-5
len: 16
CDR3nt: TGTGCCAGCAGTTCGACCGGGACAGGGGGCATCTCGCCCCAGCATTTT
CDR3aa: CASSSTGTGGISPQHF

v_gene: TRBV4-2
d_gene: TRBD1
abundance: NA
j_gene: TRBJ2-1
len: 16
CDR3nt: TGTGCCAGCAGCCAAGGACCACAGGGGGCCTACAATGAGCAGTTCTTC
CDR3aa: CASSQGPQGAYNEQFF

v_gene: TRBV4-3
d_gene: NA
abundance: NA
j_gene: TRBJ2-3
len: 18
CDR3nt: TGCGCCAGCAGCCAAGACTTTCTCCCGGGGTTGAAAACAGATACGCAGTATTTT
CDR3aa: CASSQDFLPGLKTDTQYF

v_gene: TRBV27
d_gene: NA
abundance: many
j_gene: TRBJ2-7
len: 15
CDR3nt: TGTGCCAGCAGTCCGTTAGATGGGCACTCCTACGAGCAGTACTTC
CDR3aa: CASSPLDGHSYEQYF

v_gene: TRBV29-1
d_gene: TRBD2
abundance: few
j_gene: TRBJ2-5
len: 13
CDR3nt: TGCAGCGTTCAAGGACTAGCCGGGGAGACCCAGTACTTC
CDR3aa: CSVQGLAGETQYF

v_gene: TRBV7-3
d_gene: NA
abundance: NA
j_gene: TRBJ2-7
len: 13
CDR3nt: TGTGCCAGCGGTACAGGGCCTAACAATGAGCAGTACTTC
CDR3aa: CASGTGPNNEQYF

v_gene: TRBV9
d_gene: NA
abundance: few
j_gene: TRBJ1-2
len: 15
CDR3nt: TGTGCCAGCAGCCCGAGTTACGGGACAAACTATGGCTACACCTTC
CDR3aa: CASSPSYGTNYGYTF

v_gene: TRBV4-1
d_gene: TRBD2
abundance: NA
j_gene: TRBJ2-7
len: 15
CDR3nt: TGCGCCAGCAGCCAAGTAGGACTAGCGGGAAACGAGCAGTACTTC
CDR3aa: CASSQVGLAGNEQYF

v_gene: TRBV6-5
d_gene: TRBD1
abundance: NA
j_gene: TRBJ1-2
len: 15
CDR3nt: TGTGCCAGCAGTTACGGTCGGACAGGAGGAAGGGGCTACACCTTC
CDR3aa: CASSYGRTGGRGYTF

v_gene: TRBV9
d_gene: TRBD2
abundance: NA
j_gene: TRBJ2-1
len: 15
CDR3nt: TGTGCCAGCAGCGTAGGTAGCGGGAGGAACAATGAGCAGTTCTTC
CDR3aa: CASSVGSGRNNEQFF

v_gene: TRBV20-1
d_gene: NA
abundance: few
j_gene: TRBJ2-1
len: 16
CDR3nt: TGCAGTGCCCCGACAGAGCGGGTGAGCTCCGTCAATGAGCAGTTCTTC
CDR3aa: CSAPTERVSSVNEQFF

v_gene: TRBV20-1
d_gene: NA
abundance: NA
j_gene: TRBJ2-7
len: 15
CDR3nt: TGCAGTGCTAGAGATCAGACCACCAACTCCTACGAGCAGTACTTC
CDR3aa: CSARDQTTNSYEQYF

v_gene: TRBV11-2
d_gene: NA
abundance: once
j_gene: TRBJ1-6
len: 17
CDR3nt: TGTGCCAGCAGCTTAGGGCCCTGGGACGCAAGAAATTCACCCCTCCACTTT
CDR3aa: CASSLGPWDARNSPLHF

v_gene: TRBV6-2/TRBV6-3
d_gene: NA
abundance: NA
j_gene: TRBJ1-2
len: 15
CDR3nt: TGTGCCAGCAGTTCTTATCCGCCAGGGGATTGTGGCTACACCTTC
CDR3aa: CASSSYPPGDCGYTF

v_gene: TRBV12-5
d_gene: NA
abundance: NA
j_gene: TRBJ2-2
len: 13
CDR3nt: TGTGCTAGTGGTTTCCTAGACACCGGGGAGCTGTTTTTT
CDR3aa: CASGFLDTGELFF

v_gene: TRBV7-3
d_gene: NA
abundance: NA
j_gene: TRBJ2-1
len: 15
CDR3nt: TGTGCCAGCAGCCGAAGGACTTCTGAATGGGATGAGCAGTTCTTC
CDR3aa: CASSRRTSEWDEQFF

v_gene: TRBV27
d_gene: NA
abundance: NA
j_gene: TRBJ2-7
len: 14
CDR3nt: TGTGCCAGCACTCCCAGGGGTGCCCTTTTCGAGCAGTACTTC
CDR3aa: CASTPRGALFEQYF

v_gene: TRBV7-9
d_gene: NA
abundance: NA
j_gene: TRBJ2-1
len: 16
CDR3nt: TGTGCCAGCAGCTTGGGACTCAAACCCCCACACAATGAGCAGTTCTTC
CDR3aa: CASSLGLKPPHNEQFF

v_gene: TRBV11-2
d_gene: TRBD2
abundance: few
j_gene: TRBJ2-1
len: 16
CDR3nt: TGTGCCAGCAGCTCATTAGCGGGACCCTCCTACAATGAGCAGTTCTTC
CDR3aa: CASSSLAGPSYNEQFF

v_gene: TRBV20-1
d_gene: NA
abundance: NA
j_gene: TRBJ2-3
len: 15
CDR3nt: TGCAGTGCTAGAGTCTTGGGGAGTCCCGCAGATACGCAGTATTTT
CDR3aa: CSARVLGSPADTQYF

v_gene: TRBV6-5
d_gene: TRBD1
abundance: NA
j_gene: TRBJ1-6
len: 15
CDR3nt: TGTGCCAGCAGCCGGACAGGGGGTTATAATTCACCCCTCCACTTT
CDR3aa: CASSRTGGYNSPLHF

v_gene: TRBV10-3
d_gene: NA
abundance: NA
j_gene: TRBJ2-1
len: 15
CDR3nt: TGTGCCAGCAGTTCCAGGGGAGGTTGGTACAATGAGCAGTTCTTC
CDR3aa: CASSSRGGWYNEQFF

v_gene: TRBV6-5
d_gene: TRBD1
abundance: once
j_gene: TRBJ2-1
len: 14
CDR3nt: TGTGCCAGCAGCCTGGGACAGATAGATAATGAGCAGTTCTTC
CDR3aa: CASSLGQIDNEQFF